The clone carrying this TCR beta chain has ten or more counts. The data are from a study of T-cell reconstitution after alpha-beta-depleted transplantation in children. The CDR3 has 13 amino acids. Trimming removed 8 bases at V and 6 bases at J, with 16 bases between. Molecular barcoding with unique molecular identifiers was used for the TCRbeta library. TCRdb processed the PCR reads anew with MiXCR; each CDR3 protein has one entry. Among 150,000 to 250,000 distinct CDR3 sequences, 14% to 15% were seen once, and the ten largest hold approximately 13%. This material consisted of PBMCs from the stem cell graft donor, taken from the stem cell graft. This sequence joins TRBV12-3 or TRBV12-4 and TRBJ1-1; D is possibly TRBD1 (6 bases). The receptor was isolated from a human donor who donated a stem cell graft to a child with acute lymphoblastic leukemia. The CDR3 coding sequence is TGTGCCAGCTCAGTCAGGGGCGGGGCTGAAGCTTTCTTT. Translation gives CASSVRGGAEAFF.